These 3 T cell receptor beta chains originate from one sample sequenced in a study of regulatory T cells in long-lasting Graves disease. For TCR beta, libraries came from iRepertoire HTBI primers and Arm-PCR of CDR3 regions. TCRdb used MiXCR to reprocess the multiplex PCR reads, holding one entry per CDR3 protein. The sample consists of about 430,000 distinct CDR3 sequences, 15% of them appearing once. The time point is: newly diagnosed GD, antithyroid drugs for less than 3 months. RNA from PBMCs was the source of the TCR library. The sample was also linked to a second study, of T cells in Graves' hyperthyroidism and ophthalmopathy.

The sequences come from peripheral blood mononuclear cells (PBMCs), collected at new diagnosis, from a patient treated with antithyroid drugs. These receptor sequences come from a woman between 40 and 55 years old with Graves disease.

The genes are TRBV6-1 and TRBJ2-2, with no clear D. The CDR3 totals 12 residues. The germline V gene has CDR1 MNHNS and CDR2 SASEGT. The V end lost 6 bases, the J end lost 7 bases, and 9 bases lay between the germline ends. The DNA for the CDR3 is TGTGCCAGCAGGGGCGACTTCGGGGAGCTGTTTTTT. Its protein product is CASRGDFGELFF.

The chain joins TRBV19 to TRBJ2-1; 9 positions agree with TRBD1. CDR1 and CDR2 (germline): LNHDA, SQIVND (reference sequence). With 5 bases clipped from V and 3 bases from J, the junction kept 11 bases outside the gene matches. The CDR3 length is 17 residues. CDR3 amino acids: CASSSTQGALIYNEQFF. In nucleotides, the CDR3 is TGTGCCAGTAGTTCAACACAGGGGGCGTTAATCTACAATGAGCAGTTCTTC.

This clonotype came up many times. The genes are TRBV7-3 and TRBJ2-1; the match to TRBD2 covers 10 bases. The CDR3 contains 15 residues. Trimming at V came to 2 bases and at J to 9 bases, leaving 7 bases not matched to a gene. Germline V lookup: CDR1 SGHTA, CDR2 FQGTGA. The CDR3 DNA follows: TGTGCCAGCAGCTTAGGAAGCGGGAGGGGTGGTGAGCAGTTCTTC. Translated: CASSLGSGRGGEQFF.